Given below is one TCR beta chain in context. Its antigen is as yet unknown. The CDR3 spans 14 residues. Germline V gene lookup returns CDR1 MDHEN and CDR2 SYDVKM. V lost 6 bases, J lost 7 bases, and 19 bases lay in between. This sample was included in a study of T cell responses to AZD1222 COVID-19 vaccine. Overall study findings and caveats: Every sample of the repertoires postdated the peak T cell response. Spike-specific TCR depth and breadth grew after two AZD1222 doses.

The protocol was immunoSEQ multiplex PCR, while the TCRdb copy is restricted to in-frame clones and leaves out a portion. The sample lists roughly 120,000 clones, 92% occurring once. This receptor was taken from an adult who received the AZD1222 COVID-19 vaccine. The material was peripheral blood, obtained 28 days after the second AZD1222 dose. The V gene is TRBV28, the J gene TRBJ2-7; D gene uncertain. The CDR3 protein is CASSDDGSSVEQYF. The CDR3 DNA reads TGTGCCAGCAGCGATGACGGATCATCCGTAGAGCAGTACTTC.